This T cell receptor beta chain was profiled in a study of T cells in Graves' hyperthyroidism and ophthalmopathy. At the level of the study: Peripheral blood was obtained at initial diagnosis, preceding any treatment.

This clonotype appeared many times. Criteria for exclusion of patients were uncontrolled infection, other autoimmune disease, pregnancy or lactation. The PBMCs were taken from around 9.1 ml of fresh peripheral blood. TCR beta CDR3 regions were amplified from RNA transcripts. The HTBI primer set was used in a first-round RT-PCR of the TCR CDR3. TCRdb recomputed calls from the multiplex PCR reads with MiXCR, one row per CDR3 protein. The data hold some 510,000 distinct CDR3 sequences, with 20% observed a single time. V shed 6 bases and J shed 0 bases, with 8 bases lying between them. The CDR3 loop spans 13 amino acids.

The chain has TRBV12-3 or TRBV12-4 and TRBJ1-2; TRBD1 might be the D (6 bases). The receptor was isolated from a man aged 18 to 30 with Graves' hyperthyroidism. Specimen: blood. For the CDR3, the DNA is TGTGCCAGCAGGGGACACTCTAACTATGGCTACACCTTC. Protein sequence: CASRGHSNYGYTF.